What follows is one TCR beta chain and its context. Its antigen is as yet unknown. This CDR3 contains 16 residues. This entry is derived from a study of CD8 T cells in Susac syndrome. The study's findings and limits: Only a relatively small number of individuals were included in the TCR sequencing and HLA analysis.

Random hexamers primed reverse transcription of roughly 0.45 to 1 ug RNA. TCRdb called the immunoSEQ multiplex PCR reads again in MiXCR, with one record for every CDR3 protein. The sample lists about 120,000 distinct CDR3 sequences; approximately 91% were seen once. The material sequenced was CD4+ T cells from PBMCs. The chain couples TRBV21-1 to TRBJ2-4; the table assigns TRBD1, which was not confirmed against the DNA. TRBV21-1 is flagged as a pseudogene. This receptor was identified in a human donor in good health. The DNA for the CDR3 is TGTGCCAGCAGGGGGCGCCGGCGACTAGCCAAAAACATTCAGTACTTC. It is translated as CASRGRRRLAKNIQYF.